The 9 T cell receptor beta chains below all came from one sample that was sequenced in a study of T cell changes during pregnancy in multiple sclerosis. The data were produced by immunoSEQ multiplex PCR, yet TCRdb's version contains in-frame clones alone and is incomplete. The sample carries 100,000 to 140,000 clones, just under 95% recorded once. This specimen was peripheral blood, taken in the third trimester of pregnancy. The receptors derive from a female donor in good health, enrolled as a control in a pregnancy study.

The gene calls are TRBV19 and TRBJ2-7; TRBD1 aligns across 9 bases. This CDR3 has 14 amino acids. The V gene end was trimmed by 3 bases and the J gene end by 4 bases; junction bases not matched to a gene: 4. In germline, CDR1 is LNHDA, CDR2 SQIVND (reference sequence). CDR3 DNA sequence: TGTGCCAGTAGTATGGATGGGACAGGGTACGAGCAGTACTTC. It is translated as CASSMDGTGYEQYF.

As for this clone: Because it lacks the conserved phenylalanine or tryptophan at the end, this CDR3 is likely a read error. The rearrangement links TRBV2 to TRBJ1-2, with 11 nucleotides matching TRBD1. There are 15 residues in the CDR3. The germline gives CDR1 SNHLY, CDR2 FYNNEI. Trimming took 4 bases from V and 5 from J; bases not matched to a gene: 6. In nucleotides, the CDR3 is TGTGCCAGCAGTGCGGGACAGGGGGGAAGATATGGCTACACCCTC. As protein: CASSAGQGGRYGYTL.

The chain has TRBV5-3 and TRBJ2-3, with TRBD2 matching over 11 bases. TRBV5-3 is an ORF; its function is uncertain. The CDR3 consists of 17 residues. V was clipped by 4 bases and J by 1 base; unmatched bases: 8. CDR3 nucleotide sequence: TGTGCCAGAAGCCTGATGACTAGCGGGGCCGGCACAGATACGCAGTATTTT. It codes for CARSLMTSGAGTDTQYF.

The rearrangement uses TRBV5-4 and TRBJ1-5; D uncertain. CDR3 size: 13 residues. The V end was cut by 5 bases, the J end by 4 bases, with 10 bases between. Germline V gene lookup returns CDR1 SGHNT and CDR2 YYREEE (reference sequence). In DNA, the CDR3 is TGTGCCAGCAGAGAGGGCCCGAATCAGCCCCAGCATTTT. It codes for CASREGPNQPQHF.

This clone was counted only a few times. The chain links TRBV14 to TRBJ1-2; 7 bases map to TRBD1. Germline assignment: CDR1 SGHDN and CDR2 FVKESK. CDR3 length: 14 residues. The V gene end was trimmed by 5 bases and the J gene end by 1 base; junction bases not matched to a gene: 4. This CDR3 is CASSLQGINYGYTF. Written as DNA, the CDR3 is TGTGCCAGCAGCTTACAGGGGATTAACTATGGCTACACCTTC.

This chain joins TRBV2 and TRBJ2-5; tentatively, D is TRBD2 (6 bases). Germline V gene sequence: CDR1 SNHLY, CDR2 FYNNEI. The CDR3 length is 15 residues. Trimming removed 3 bases at V and 4 bases at J, with 15 bases between. The CDR3 DNA reads TGTGCCAGCAGTGACCTCGGGGGAAGGGGAGAGACCCAGTACTTC. Translation: CASSDLGGRGETQYF.

The chain joins TRBV19 to TRBJ2-7; TRBD2 aligns across 12 bases. Losses at the gene ends were 4 bases for V and 4 bases for J; bases not matched to a gene: 5. CDR3 length: 15 residues. Germline assignment: CDR1 LNHDA and CDR2 SQIVND (reference sequence). This CDR3 is CASSTSGGDVYEQYF. CDR3 in DNA: TGTGCCAGTAGTACTAGCGGGGGGGATGTTTACGAGCAGTACTTC.

The chain has TRBV4-1 and TRBJ2-3, with 12 bases aligning to TRBD2. Unmatched junction bases numbered 9, after V lost 0 bases and J lost 5 bases. The CDR3 covers 18 residues. Germline-derived CDR1 and CDR2 are MGHRA and YSYEKL. CDR3 DNA: TGCGCCAGCAGCCAAGATCGCGCTAGCGGGGGGGCGGTAGATACGCAGTATTTT. Amino acid sequence: CASSQDRASGGAVDTQYF.

V and J are TRBV7-6 and TRBJ2-5, with D tentatively TRBD2 (7 bases). Germline V gene lookup returns CDR1 SGHVS and CDR2 FNYEAQ. This CDR3 contains 14 residues. V was shortened by 5 bases and J by 4 bases, with 14 bases between the two germline ends. The CDR3 region has the DNA TGTGCCAGCAGCCTCGGGGGGCCCGGAGAGACCCAGTACTTC. This sequence encodes CASSLGGPGETQYF.